The clone carrying this T cell receptor beta chain counts as medium-sized. What it binds is not known. A mixed TRB-A/B primer pool amplified rearranged TRB by multiplex touch-down PCR. MiXCR, run by TCRdb on the multiplex PCR reads, gives a single entry per CDR3 protein. The sample gives about 8,600 distinct CDR3 sequences, about 25% of which show up once; approximately 2.8% is in the top ten. V was trimmed by 4 bases and J by 7 bases, leaving 14 bases between them. Looked up from germline, CDR1 is SQVTM and CDR2 is ANQGSEA. The CDR3 covers 13 residues. Peripheral blood genomic DNA, not sorted cells or RNA, was the template. The entry originates in a study of T cell repertoires in aging, cancer and after chemotherapy. Study outcomes and limitations: Lymphoid organ infiltration in hematological cancer patients may impair thymic emigration or peripheral T cell expansion.

The receptor was derived from a human donor with a blood cancer. The V and J genes are TRBV29-1 and TRBJ1-3; unclear D gene. The sequenced sample consisted of blood. The CDR3 is CSVAAGDGNTIYF. The CDR3 nucleotides are TGCAGCGTTGCAGCCGGGGATGGGAACACCATATATTTT.